This TCR beta chain was captured by sequencing in a study of blood T cell repertoires in COVID-19. Study background: COVID-19 samples, acute and convalescent, were from the United States, Italy and Spain. PBMCs, B-cell-depleted T cells, or T cells provided the cDNA or gDNA that made up the material.

Only in-frame clones appear in the TCRdb table, and some are missing; sequencing was by immunoSEQ multiplex PCR. The data show 140,000 to 150,000 clones, with about 86% seen just once and roughly 8.2% held by the top ten. In germline, CDR1 is SGHRS, CDR2 YFSETQ. Trimming removed 4 bases from V and 7 bases from J; junction bases left unmatched: 5. The length of the CDR3 is 13 residues. The TCR originated in a human donor in a cohort sampled during active COVID-19. The rearrangement links TRBV5-1 to TRBJ2-7; 10 bases align to TRBD2. Input material: peripheral blood. The CDR3 spells CASSEAGGPEQYF. CDR3 bases: TGCGCCAGCAGCGAAGCGGGAGGGCCGGAGCAGTACTTC. Complete variable domain (other parts from reference TRBV5-1 and TRBJ2-7): KAGVTQTPRYLIKTRGQQVTLSCSPISGHRSVSWYQQTPGQGLQFLFEYFSETQRNKGNFPGRFSGRQFSNSRSEMNVSTLELGDSALYLCASSEAGGPEQYFGPGTRLTVT.